This T cell receptor beta chain was captured in a study of CD8 T cells in Susac syndrome. Germline V gene lookup returns CDR1 DFQATT and CDR2 SNEGSKA (reference sequence). The ends lost 3 bases at V and 6 bases at J; junction bases unmatched: 7. CDR3 size: 15 residues. Reverse transcription of about 0.45 to 1 ug RNA was performed with random hexamers. From the immunoSEQ multiplex PCR reads, TCRdb called clonotypes with MiXCR, one entry per CDR3 protein. The sample has around 170,000 distinct CDR3 sequences; 90% to 96% are singletons. The chain uses TRBV20-1 and TRBJ2-1, with TRBD2 matching 11 bases. Sample: CD4+ T cells from PBMCs. The TCR was taken from a human donor with Susac syndrome. CDR3 nucleotide sequence: TGCAGTGCTAGCAAGCCCGGGACTAGCGGCAATGAGCAGTTCTTC. This sequence encodes CSASKPGTSGNEQFF.